Listed below are T cell receptor beta chains from one sample, sequenced in a study of T cell clones after liver transplantation. Produced via immunoSEQ multiplex PCR; TCRdb's table is partial and in-frame only. Of roughly 73,000 clones in the sample, roughly 80% were seen once. Source: CD4+ T cells from blood, taken before liver transplant. These receptor sequences come from a human donor who received a liver transplant. Both conserved end residues are part of each CDR3. D genes are given only for firm matches. Some rows mark clone size as missing; the rest say once, few, many or name a class of expanded clone.

V gene	D gene	clone size	CDR3 length	J gene	CDR3 DNA	CDR3 protein
TRBV5-6	NA	NA	13	TRBJ2-1	TGTGCCAGCAGCTTTTACAGGGTCGGCGAGCAGTTCTTC	CASSFYRVGEQFF
TRBV5-6	TRBD1	NA	13	TRBJ1-2	TGTGCCAGCAGCAATGGACAGGGGATGGGCTACACCTTC	CASSNGQGMGYTF
TRBV19	TRBD2	NA	16	TRBJ2-1	TGTGCCAGTAGCCGTCTGAGCGGGAGGGGTAACAATGAGCAGTTCTTC	CASSRLSGRGNNEQFF
TRBV29-1	NA	NA	16	TRBJ2-3	TGCAGCGTTGACCGCCCCCTAGCGAAAAACACAGATACGCAGTATTTT	CSVDRPLAKNTDTQYF
TRBV7-6	NA	NA	16	TRBJ2-2	TGTGCCAGCAGGTCCAATTTGGGAGCCGGCACCGGGGAGCTGTTTTTT	CASRSNLGAGTGELFF
TRBV28	TRBD1	NA	15	TRBJ1-4	TGTGCCAGCAGTACCCTGGAAGGGGGCCAAGAAAAACTGTTTTTT	CASSTLEGGQEKLFF
TRBV5-1	NA	NA	15	TRBJ1-1	TGCGCCAGCAGCTTCGACCGGTGGGTCGGCACTGAAGCTTTCTTT	CASSFDRWVGTEAFF
TRBV5-1	TRBD2	NA	15	TRBJ2-7	TGCGCCAGCAGCTTGTCCGGGACTAGCGGCTACGAGCAGTACTTC	CASSLSGTSGYEQYF
TRBV5-4	NA	NA	11	TRBJ2-5	TGTGCCAGCAGCAACCAAGGGACCCAGTACTTC	CASSNQGTQYF
TRBV28	NA	NA	13	TRBJ1-1	TGTGCCAGCAGTCGGGGTCCGAACACTGAAGCTTTCTTT	CASSRGPNTEAFF
TRBV28	TRBD2	once	15	TRBJ2-3	TGTGCCAGCACCACTAGCGGAACTAGCACAGATACGCAGTATTTT	CASTTSGTSTDTQYF
TRBV5-1	NA	few	13	TRBJ2-7	TGCGCCAGCACCCAGACTGAGTCCTACGAGCAGTACTTC	CASTQTESYEQYF
TRBV7-2	TRBD1	NA	15	TRBJ1-1	TGTGCCAGCAGCCAACAGGGACAGGGGAACACTGAAGCTTTCTTT	CASSQQGQGNTEAFF
TRBV19	TRBD2	NA	16	TRBJ2-1	TGTGCCAGTAGTATCCTGGCTAGCGGATTCTACAATGAGCAGTTCTTC	CASSILASGFYNEQFF
TRBV19	NA	NA	15	TRBJ2-2	TGTGCCAGTGGCGTTGGGGGATGGAGCACCGGGGAGCTGTTTTTT	CASGVGGWSTGELFF
TRBV5-1	TRBD2	NA	16	TRBJ2-3	TGCGCCAGCAGCTTGACTAGCGGGACAAGCACAGATACGCAGTATTTT	CASSLTSGTSTDTQYF
TRBV6-5	NA	NA	14	TRBJ1-2	TGTGCCAGCAGTTACCGGCACCAAAACTATGGCTACACCTTC	CASSYRHQNYGYTF
TRBV2	NA	few	14	TRBJ1-1	TGTGCCAGCAGTGAGGGGCGGAGGGGGGCTGAAGCTTTCTTT	CASSEGRRGAEAFF
TRBV5-6	NA	NA	13	TRBJ2-1	TGTGCCAGCAGCAGTACCCCTAGTGGGGAGCAGTTCTTC	CASSSTPSGEQFF
TRBV27	NA	NA	14	TRBJ2-5	TGTGCCAGCAGTCAAATTTACGGGGAAGAGACCCAGTACTTC	CASSQIYGEETQYF
TRBV5-6	NA	NA	16	TRBJ1-2	TGTGCCAGCAGCTACAGGGTATTCCCCGCGTTTGGTGGCTACACCTTC	CASSYRVFPAFGGYTF
TRBV18	TRBD2	few	15	TRBJ2-7	TGTGCCAGCTCAAGGACTAGCGGGAGCTCCTACGAGCAGTACTTC	CASSRTSGSSYEQYF
TRBV4-3	NA	NA	15	TRBJ1-5	TGCGCCAGCAGCCAAGATGGGGGGGGCGATCAGCCCCAGCATTTT	CASSQDGGGDQPQHF
TRBV7-9	NA	NA	15	TRBJ1-4	TGTGCCAGCAGCCCTCAAGGCCCACCTGGGGAAAAACTGTTTTTT	CASSPQGPPGEKLFF
TRBV7-6	TRBD2	few	18	TRBJ2-5	TGTGCCAGCAGCTCCGGACTAGCGGGAGGTTCTCGTCGCGAGACCCAGTACTTC	CASSSGLAGGSRRETQYF
TRBV28	TRBD1	NA	13	TRBJ1-5	TGTGCCAGCAGCCCGACAGGGTTTAAAGCCCAGCATTTT	CASSPTGFKAQHF
TRBV18	NA	NA	15	TRBJ1-3	TGTGCCAGCTCACCCGGGACGAACTCTGGAAACACCATATATTTT	CASSPGTNSGNTIYF
TRBV27	TRBD1	few	14	TRBJ2-7	TGTGCCAGCAGTCGGAGGGACAGGGGAAACGAGCAGTACTTC	CASSRRDRGNEQYF
TRBV5-1	TRBD1	NA	16	TRBJ1-1	TGCGCCAGCAGCTTGGGACAGGGACTGGGCGGGACTGAAGCTTTCTTT	CASSLGQGLGGTEAFF
TRBV10-3	TRBD1	NA	15	TRBJ2-1	TGTGCCACCGCTAGGGACAGTCACTCCTACAATGAGCAGTTCTTC	CATARDSHSYNEQFF
TRBV18	NA	few	14	TRBJ2-7	TGTGCCAGCTCACCGGATTCGGGACTCCACGAGCAGTACTTC	CASSPDSGLHEQYF
TRBV19	NA	NA	15	TRBJ2-2	TGTGCCAGTTACTTCAGGGGTTCGGGAACCGGGGAGCTGTTTTTT	CASYFRGSGTGELFF
TRBV4-2	NA	NA	15	TRBJ2-7	TGTGCCAGCAGCCAAGAAGGGGCCGTTACCTACGAGCAGTACTTC	CASSQEGAVTYEQYF
TRBV28	NA	NA	16	TRBJ2-7	TGTGCCAGCAGTTCGACCACGGACTGGCTGACCTACGAGCAGTACTTC	CASSSTTDWLTYEQYF
TRBV19	NA	NA	15	TRBJ1-5	TGTGCCACCCTTACTAAACACGATAGCAATCAGCCCCAGCATTTT	CATLTKHDSNQPQHF
TRBV20-1	NA	NA	11	TRBJ1-1	TGCAGTGCTATGGGGAACACTGAAGCTTTCTTT	CSAMGNTEAFF
TRBV6-6	TRBD1	NA	14	TRBJ2-5	TGTGCCAGCAGTTCCGGGACAGGCCAAGAGACCCAGTACTTC	CASSSGTGQETQYF
TRBV19	TRBD1	NA	15	TRBJ1-5	TGTGCCAGTCGTACCGGGACAGGGGGCAGTCAGCCCCAGCATTTT	CASRTGTGGSQPQHF
TRBV7-6	NA	few	13	TRBJ2-3	TGTGCCAGCAGCTCCACCCCGGGGGATACGCAGTATTTT	CASSSTPGDTQYF
TRBV28	NA	NA	20	TRBJ1-4	TGTGCCAGCAGTTCTATAGAAACACCAGGGGCCGCAGTTCTTAATGAAAAACTGTTTTTT	CASSSIETPGAAVLNEKLFF
TRBV29-1	TRBD2	NA	19	TRBJ2-3	TGCAGCGTTGAAGATCGAGGCGGGAGGGCCGGTAAAAGTCCAGATACGCAGTATTTT	CSVEDRGGRAGKSPDTQYF
TRBV5-1	NA	few	16	TRBJ2-5	TGCGCCAGCAGCCCAGGAGGTGGGCGGAGGCAAGAGACCCAGTACTTC	CASSPGGGRRQETQYF
TRBV4-3	NA	NA	15	TRBJ1-2	TGCGCCAGCAGCCAAGATGCACGAAACGTTTATGGCTACACCTTC	CASSQDARNVYGYTF
TRBV18	NA	NA	14	TRBJ2-7	TGTGCCAGCTCACCACCGTGGAAGGACGGCGAGCAGTACTTC	CASSPPWKDGEQYF
TRBV28	TRBD1	NA	14	TRBJ1-2	TGTGCCAGCAGTTTGACAGGGGGATACTATGGCTACACCTTC	CASSLTGGYYGYTF
TRBV5-4	NA	NA	14	TRBJ1-1	TGTGCCAGCAGCTTGACAGGCTCGAACACTGAAGCTTTCTTT	CASSLTGSNTEAFF